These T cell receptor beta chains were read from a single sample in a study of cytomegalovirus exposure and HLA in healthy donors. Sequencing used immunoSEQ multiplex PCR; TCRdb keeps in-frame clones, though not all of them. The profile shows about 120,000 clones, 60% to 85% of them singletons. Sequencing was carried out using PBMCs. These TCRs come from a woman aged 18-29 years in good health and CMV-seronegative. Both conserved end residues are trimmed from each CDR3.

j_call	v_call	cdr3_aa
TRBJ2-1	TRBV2	ASSYREIQF
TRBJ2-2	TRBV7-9	ASSFSAGTGELF
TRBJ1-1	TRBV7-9	ASRLSGGRGYTEAF
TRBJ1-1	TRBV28	ASKQGDMNTEAF
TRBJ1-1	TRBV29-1	SPEVFTEAF
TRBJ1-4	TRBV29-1	SVEGQGEKLF
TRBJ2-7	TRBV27	ASSQTGYEQY
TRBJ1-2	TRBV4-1	ASSPTISAGYT
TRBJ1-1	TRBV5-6	ASSLVEGTEAF
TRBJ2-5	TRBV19	ASSIARGGETQY
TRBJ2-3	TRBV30	AWRVGGAQY
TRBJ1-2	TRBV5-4	ASSPGQGIGRGYT
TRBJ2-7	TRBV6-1	ASSEPFRGNEQY
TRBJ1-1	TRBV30	AWRRPMNTEAF
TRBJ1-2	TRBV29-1	SVLPGQANYGYT
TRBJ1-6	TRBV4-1	ASSQGEGQLNSPLH
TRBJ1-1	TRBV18	ASSPAGDTEAF
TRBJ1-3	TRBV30	AWDGTGTGNTIY
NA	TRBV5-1	ASSLDAARTGLYEQY
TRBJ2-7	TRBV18	ASSHSGREQY
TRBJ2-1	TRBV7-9	ASSSVLGRGSSEQF
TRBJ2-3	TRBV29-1	SAKRQEITDTQY
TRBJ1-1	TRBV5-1	ASSLAGGLNTEAF
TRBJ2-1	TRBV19	ASSNGLASNEQF
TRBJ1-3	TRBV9	ASSPTGNTIY
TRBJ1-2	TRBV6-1	ASSEYRGNYGYT
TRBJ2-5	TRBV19	ASSNRGLRQETQY
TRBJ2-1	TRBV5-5	ASSLNSYNEQF
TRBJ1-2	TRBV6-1	ASSERTGGYGYT
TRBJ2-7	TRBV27	ASSTIRTTSYEQY
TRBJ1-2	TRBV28	ASSLRGNYGYT
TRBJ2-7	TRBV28	ASSPPPGHLLFEQY
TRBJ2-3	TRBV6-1	ASRSATDTQY
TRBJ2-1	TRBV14	ASSLSQRYNEQF
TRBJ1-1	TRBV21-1	ASSTLRQGRETEAF
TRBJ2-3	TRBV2	ASGERFTDTQY
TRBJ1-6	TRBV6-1	ASSNDRERSSPLH
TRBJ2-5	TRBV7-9	ASSSTDQETQY
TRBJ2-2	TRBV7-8	ASGDDRNTGELF
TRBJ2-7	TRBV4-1	ASSQVVGQGTNEQY
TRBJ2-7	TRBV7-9	ASSRMDRVREQY
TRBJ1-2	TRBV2	ASLSGDGYT
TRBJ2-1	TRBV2	ASSSRQGGEQF
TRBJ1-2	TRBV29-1	SVEQAETYGYT
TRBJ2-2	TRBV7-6	ASSSRNGGELF
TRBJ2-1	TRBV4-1	ASSQGDPGQRGYNEQF
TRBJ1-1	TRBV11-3	ASSRGGTEAF
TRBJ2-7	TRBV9	ASSVVDGGYEQY
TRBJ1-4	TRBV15	ATSMAGTGCETNEKLF
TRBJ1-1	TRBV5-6	ASRSYRRNTEAF
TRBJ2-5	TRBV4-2	ASSYQGQETQY
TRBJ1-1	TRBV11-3	ASSFRGGTEAF
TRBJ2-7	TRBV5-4	ASSSGLASRGYEQY
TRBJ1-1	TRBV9	ASSVGSLNTEAF
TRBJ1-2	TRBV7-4	ASTRPPSEAINYGYT
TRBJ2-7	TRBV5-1	ASSLVDEAEQY
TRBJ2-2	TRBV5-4	ASSLARGELF
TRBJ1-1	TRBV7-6	ASSLLYPGQGMNTEAF
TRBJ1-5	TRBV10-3	AISGQGSNQPQH
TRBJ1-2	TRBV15	ATSRGTGEYGYT